Below, 29 T cell receptor beta chains from the same sample are listed, as sequenced in a study of blood T cell repertoires in COVID-19. Here immunoSEQ multiplex PCR was the method, and the copy in TCRdb shows in-frame clones only, minus some. The sample holds around 85,000 clones, around nine tenths seen once. The sequenced material came from peripheral blood. The source of these receptors is a man aged 60-69 years with acute or convalescent COVID-19.

J is TRBJ2-3 and V is TRBV2; no clear D gene. Germline lookup yields CDR1 SNHLY and CDR2 FYNNEI. Trimming shortened V by 8 bases and J by 3 bases, and 6 bases separated the two germline ends. This CDR3 region has 11 residues. The CDR3 sequence: CASSLTDTQYF. CDR3 sequence (DNA): TGTGCCAGCTCCTTGACAGATACGCAGTATTTT.

This chain joins TRBV5-1 and TRBJ2-3; D not certain. The germline V and J ends were trimmed by 5 bases and 3 bases, with 16 bases remaining between them. This CDR3 contains 15 residues. Germline lookup yields CDR1 SGHRS and CDR2 YFSETQ. As DNA, the CDR3 is TGCGCCAGCAGGTCCGGTGTTAAGGAGACAGATACGCAGTATTTT. As protein: CASRSGVKETDTQYF.

J is TRBJ2-1 and V is TRBV24-1; 8 bases align to TRBD2. This CDR3 is built from 12 residues. With 10 bases clipped from V and 7 bases from J, the junction kept 5 bases outside the gene matches. Germline-derived CDR1 and CDR2 are KGHDR and SFDVKD. For the CDR3, the DNA is TGTGCCACAACTTCGGGAGGGAATGAGCAGTTCTTC. Amino acid sequence: CATTSGGNEQFF.

The chain couples TRBV10-3 to TRBJ1-1; unclear D gene. CDR3 length: 14 residues. Germline CDR1 is ENHRY and CDR2 is SYGVKD. The V end was cut by 0 bases, the J end by 2 bases, with 7 bases between. The CDR3 DNA reads TGTGCCATCAGTGAGTCGAGTCAAAACACTGAAGCTTTCTTT. The encoded protein is CAISESSQNTEAFF.

This clone was observed once. This chain uses TRBV7-2 with TRBJ2-6, with D possibly matching TRBD1 (6 bases). The CDR3 contains 17 residues. Germline loops: CDR1 SGHTA, CDR2 FQGNSA. Trimming removed 3 bases at V and 0 bases at J, with 12 bases between. DNA for the CDR3: TGTGCCAGCAGCTTCCGACAGGTAGCCTCTGGGGCCAACGTCCTGACTTTC. As protein: CASSFRQVASGANVLTF.

The V call is TRBV4-3, the J call TRBJ2-1, with no clear D. This CDR3 region has 11 residues. Germline values: CDR1 LGHNA, CDR2 YSLEER. V was shortened by 3 bases and J by 5 bases, with 2 bases between the two germline ends. The CDR3 DNA follows: TGCGCCAGCAGCCATAACAATGAGCAGTTCTTC. Protein product: CASSHNNEQFF.

This clone was observed a few times. The genes are TRBV6-2 or TRBV6-3 and TRBJ1-6, with 8 bases matching TRBD1. With 2 bases clipped from V and 5 bases from J, the junction kept 5 bases outside the gene matches. Germline loops: CDR1 MNHEY, CDR2 SVGEGT. The CDR3 runs to 16 residues. CDR3 in DNA: TGTGCCAGCAGTTACGGCGGGACAGGAGATAATTCACCCCTCCACTTT. Translating it yields CASSYGGTGDNSPLHF.

The chain joins TRBV5-4 to TRBJ1-1; 8 positions match TRBD1. Germline assignment: CDR1 SGHNT and CDR2 YYREEE (reference sequence). The CDR3 covers 16 residues. V shed 0 bases and J 5 bases; nucleotides not matched to a gene: 9. This chain's CDR3 is CASSLAGQGARTEAFF. The CDR3 bases are TGTGCCAGCAGCTTGGCCGGTCAGGGGGCACGGACTGAAGCTTTCTTT.

The CDR3 here is CASSPSNIAGAADTQYF. CDR3 nucleotides: TGTGCCAGCAGCCCCTCAAATATAGCGGGGGCCGCCGATACGCAGTATTTT. The V gene is TRBV11-2, the J gene TRBJ2-3; 9 bases align to TRBD2. This CDR3 contains 17 residues. Germline V CDR1 and CDR2: SGHAT, FQNNGV. Trimming took 5 bases from V and 6 from J; bases not matched to a gene: 15.

Regarding this clone: This specimen includes other DNA sequences encoding the same CDR3. V gene TRBV5-4 combines with J gene TRBJ2-5; 15 bases agree with TRBD2. Germline V gene sequence: CDR1 SGHNT, CDR2 YYREEE (reference sequence). Trimming took 4 bases from V and 5 from J; bases not matched to a gene: 9. The CDR3 is 17 amino acids. In DNA form, the CDR3 reads TGTGCCAGCAGCCCCGGACTAGCGGGGGGGCCAGAGGAGACCCAGTACTTC. Amino acid sequence: CASSPGLAGGPEETQYF.

J is TRBJ2-1 and V is TRBV27, with a possible D match to TRBD1 (5 bases). V was trimmed by 6 bases and J by 7 bases, leaving 13 bases between them. Germline CDR1 MNHEY, CDR2 SMNVEV (reference sequence). This CDR3 comprises 13 residues. The CDR3 reads CASRITGLNEQFF. The DNA for the CDR3 is TGTGCCAGCAGAATAACAGGATTGAATGAGCAGTTCTTC.

The chain combines TRBV7-2 with TRBJ1-2, with a weak D call TRBD1 (6 bases). The CDR3 is 15 residues long. The V end lost 5 bases, the J end lost 6 bases, and 19 bases lay between the germline ends. CDR1 SGHTA and CDR2 FQGNSA come from the germline V gene. Here the CDR3 reads CASSPQGSHADGYTF. The CDR3 nucleotides read TGTGCCAGCAGCCCACAGGGTTCCCATGCCGATGGCTACACCTTC.

The V call is TRBV19, the J call TRBJ2-7; 9 bases are shared with TRBD1. This CDR3 is 14 amino acids long. In germline, CDR1 is LNHDA, CDR2 SQIVND (reference sequence). The ends lost 1 base at V and 5 bases at J; junction bases unmatched: 3. The DNA for the CDR3 is TGTGCCAGTAGTATAGGCGACAGGGGGGACGAGCAGTACTTC. Amino acid sequence: CASSIGDRGDEQYF. Supplemented by reference TRBV19 and TRBJ2-7, the full variable domain reads DGGITQSPKYLFRKEGQNVTLSCEQNLNHDAMYWYRQDPGQGLRLIYYSQIVNDFQKGDIAEGYSVSREKKESFPLTVTSAQKNPTAFYLCASSIGDRGDEQYFGPGTRLTVT.

V gene TRBV4-1 combines with J gene TRBJ2-1, with 9 bases matching TRBD1. Trimming took 3 bases from V and 3 from J; bases not matched to a gene: 3. Germline CDR1 MGHRA, CDR2 YSYEKL. The CDR3 has 15 residues. The CDR3 DNA is TGCGCCAGCAGCCAGGAGGACAGGGGCTACAATGAGCAGTTCTTC. It yields the protein CASSQEDRGYNEQFF.

This clone showed up just once. The CDR3 bases are TGCGCCAGCAGCCCGGGACAGATCACAGATACGCAGTATTTT. It specifies CASSPGQITDTQYF. The rearrangement uses TRBV5-1 and TRBJ2-3; 7 bases map to TRBD1. With 4 bases clipped from V and 2 bases from J, the junction kept 4 bases outside the gene matches. This CDR3 is 14 amino acids long. Germline CDR1 and CDR2: SGHRS and YFSETQ.

A single count supports this clone. The chain combines TRBV6-2 or TRBV6-3 with TRBJ2-1; TRBD2 aligns across 14 bases. This CDR3 contains 18 residues. Germline V gene sequence: CDR1 MNHEY, CDR2 SVGEGT. Trimming took 5 bases from V and 0 from J; bases not matched to a gene: 6. The CDR3 loop is CASSKGLAGVSSYNEQFF. The CDR3, as DNA: TGTGCCAGCAGTAAGGGACTAGCGGGGGTTAGCTCCTACAATGAGCAGTTCTTC.

This sequence joins TRBV5-4 and TRBJ2-5, with a weak D call TRBD2 (6 bases). Germline V CDR1 and CDR2: SGHNT, YYREEE (reference sequence). The CDR3 spans 13 residues. Trimming pared 5 bases from V and 2 bases from J, leaving 10 bases between. The CDR3 protein is CASRPGEQETQYF. CDR3 DNA: TGTGCCAGCAGACCGGGGGAGCAAGAGACCCAGTACTTC.

The chain carries TRBV4-1 and TRBJ1-1; weak D call: TRBD1 (6 bases). Germline V gene data show CDR1 as MGHRA and CDR2 as YSYEKL. CDR3 length: 17 amino acids. With 4 bases removed from V and 2 bases from J, the gap between germline ends came to 20 bases. The CDR3 coding sequence is TGCGCCAGCAGCCTCATAGGGGGGAGGGGGAGCAACACTGAAGCTTTCTTT. It translates to CASSLIGGRGSNTEAFF.

The chain couples TRBV19 to TRBJ1-1; a possible D gene is TRBD1 (6 bases). The CDR3 extends over 13 amino acids. Trimming took off 6 bases at V and 1 base at J, with 9 bases between the two ends. The germline V gene has CDR1 LNHDA and CDR2 SQIVND (reference sequence). The CDR3 protein is CASRWDKNTEAFF. In DNA form, the CDR3 reads TGTGCCAGTAGATGGGACAAGAACACTGAAGCTTTCTTT.

V gene TRBV6-5 combines with J gene TRBJ1-5, with TRBD1 matching over 10 bases. Trimming took 6 bases from V and 7 from J; bases not matched to a gene: 9. Per the germline V gene, CDR1 is MNHEY and CDR2 is SVGAGI. The CDR3 length is 15 residues. The CDR3 spells CASRGGTGVNQPQHF. CDR3 bases: TGTGCCAGCAGGGGGGGGACAGGGGTAAACCAGCCCCAGCATTTT.

The chain combines TRBV6-5 with TRBJ1-5; no firm D call. CDR3 length: 14 amino acids. V was trimmed by 4 bases and J by 2 bases, leaving 9 bases between them. Germline CDR1 and CDR2: MNHEY and SVGAGI. The CDR3: CASSWVEGNQPQHF. The CDR3 bases are TGTGCCAGCAGTTGGGTTGAGGGCAATCAGCCCCAGCATTTT.

V usage is TRBV10-2 and J usage is TRBJ2-3; 9 nucleotides agree with TRBD2. The CDR3 totals 14 residues. J was trimmed by 1 base and V by 6 bases; bases with no gene match: 2. CDR1 and CDR2 from the germline V gene are WSHSY and SAAADI. The CDR3 protein is CASRLAGGTDTQYF. CDR3 sequence (DNA): TGCGCCAGCAGGTTAGCGGGGGGCACAGATACGCAGTATTTT.

CDR3 amino acids: CASSRTSGGSYEQYF. DNA for the CDR3: TGTGCCAGCAGCCGGACTAGCGGGGGGTCCTACGAGCAGTACTTC. This chain uses TRBV3-1 (or the pseudogene TRBV3-2) with TRBJ2-7; 14 positions match TRBD2. Germline V gene sequence: CDR1 LGHDT, CDR2 YNNKEL (reference sequence). The CDR3 length is 15 residues. V lost 4 bases, J lost 1 base, and 0 bases stayed unmatched.

The rearrangement joins TRBV30 to TRBJ2-7; D perhaps matches TRBD2 (5 bases). Germline CDR1 and CDR2: GTSNPN and SVGIG (reference sequence). V lost 0 bases to trimming and J lost 3 bases, with 9 bases between them. This CDR3 contains 13 residues. CDR3 nucleotides: TGTGCCTGGAGTGTTACGGGGTACTACGAGCAGTACTTC. Protein sequence: CAWSVTGYYEQYF.

This chain connects TRBV5-4 to TRBJ2-3, with 8 bases matching TRBD1. Losses at the gene ends were 4 bases for V and 5 bases for J; bases not matched to a gene: 15. The CDR3 runs 17 residues. CDR1 SGHNT and CDR2 YYREEE come from the germline V gene (reference sequence). The CDR3 DNA is TGTGCCAGCAGCGCCGGACAGGGCCTAAGAGGGGGAGATACGCAGTATTTT. This encodes CASSAGQGLRGGDTQYF.

This clone was counted a few times. The chain recombines TRBV9 with TRBJ2-5; 8 bases map to TRBD1. The V and J ends lost 4 bases and 1 base, in that order; junction bases with no gene match: 6. CDR3 length: 15 amino acids. Germline V lookup: CDR1 SGDLS, CDR2 YYNGEE. The CDR3 here is CASSPRTGSQETQYF. The DNA for the CDR3 is TGTGCCAGCAGCCCACGGACAGGGAGCCAAGAGACCCAGTACTTC.

The chain is built from TRBV7-2 and TRBJ1-2, with D perhaps TRBD1 (5 bases). CDR1 and CDR2 (germline): SGHTA, FQGNSA. The CDR3 loop spans 12 amino acids. Trimming took off 0 bases at V and 8 bases at J, with 7 bases between the two ends. DNA for the CDR3: TGTGCCAGCAGCTTAGCCGGGGGGGGCTACACCTTC. Its protein is CASSLAGGGYTF.

The chain couples TRBV6-5 to TRBJ1-2; 7 nucleotides align to TRBD1. Germline V gene sequence: CDR1 MNHEY, CDR2 SVGAGI. CDR3 length: 15 amino acids. V shed 6 bases and J 3 bases; nucleotides not matched to a gene: 10. The CDR3 spells CASRKQGRLDYGYTF. For the CDR3, the DNA is TGTGCCAGCAGAAAACAGGGGCGTTTAGACTATGGCTACACCTTC.

This rearrangement joins TRBV6-1 to TRBJ1-4; maybe TRBD1 (5 bases). The germline gives CDR1 MNHNS, CDR2 SASEGT. V was shortened by 2 bases and J by 5 bases, with 12 bases between the two germline ends. The CDR3 consists of 15 residues. This chain's CDR3 is CASSERGWANEKLFF. The CDR3 DNA is TGTGCCAGCAGTGAAAGGGGTTGGGCGAATGAAAAACTGTTTTTT.